What follows are 12 T cell receptor beta chains derived from one specimen sequenced in a study of cytomegalovirus exposure and HLA in healthy donors. A multiplex PCR was run with 60 Vbeta primers and 13 Jbeta primers. The table came from immunoSEQ multiplex PCR; TCRdb's copy has only in-frame clones and leaves some out. The sample has around 200,000 clones, roughly 80% seen once; the top ten hold roughly 6%. Sequencing was performed on PBMCs. These receptors all stem from a man between 40 and 49 years old in good health and CMV-seropositive.

This clone was seen a handful of times. The chain joins TRBV11-2 to TRBJ2-3; D gene unclear. The CDR3 runs to 11 residues. The germline V gene encodes CDR1 SGHAT and CDR2 FQNNGV. The V end lost 5 bases, the J end lost 11 bases, and 11 bases lay between the germline ends. Here the CDR3 DNA reads TGTGCCAGCAGCCCGGCCCGCGGGCAGTATTTT. It is translated as CASSPARGQYF.

The V and J genes are TRBV11-3 and TRBJ2-7, with TRBD2 matching over 11 bases. The trim removed 5 bases at V and 1 base at J, leaving 10 bases unmatched. Per germline, CDR1 SGHNT and CDR2 YENEEA. This CDR3 contains 17 residues. The CDR3 bases are TGTGCCAGCAGCCCCCGAACTAGCGGGAGCGGGTCCTACGAGCAGTACGTC. It specifies CASSPRTSGSGSYEQYV.

V is TRBV12-5 and J is TRBJ2-1; D ambiguous. This CDR3 has 15 amino acids. Trimming cost V 0 bases and J 7 bases, with 13 bases left between them. The germline gives CDR1 LGHNT, CDR2 FRNRAP. The DNA for the CDR3 is TGTGCTAGTGGTTTGGTGCCCCTCGATCGGAATGAGCAGTTCTTC. Amino acid sequence: CASGLVPLDRNEQFF.

The chain joins TRBV15 to TRBJ1-1, with 7 bases identical to TRBD1. The CDR3 contains 15 residues. V gave up 3 bases and J gave up 6 bases; unmatched junction bases: 10. Germline assignment: CDR1 LNHNV and CDR2 YYDKDF (reference sequence). CDR3 sequence reads: CATSSPTGLSAEAFF. CDR3 DNA: TGTGCCACCAGCAGTCCGACAGGGCTTAGCGCTGAAGCTTTCTTT.

This clone was found a few times. CDR3 sequence: CASSRGLGSYEQYF. The CDR3 DNA reads as TGTGCCAGCAGCCGCGGACTAGGCTCCTACGAGCAGTACTTC. The chain links TRBV27 to TRBJ2-7, with 7 bases matching TRBD2. The CDR3 has 14 amino acids. CDR1 and CDR2 (germline): MNHEY, SMNVEV (reference sequence). The trim removed 6 bases at V and 0 bases at J, leaving 5 bases unmatched.

The gene calls are TRBV27 and TRBJ1-1; no firm D call. From germline, CDR1 is MNHEY and CDR2 SMNVEV (reference sequence). This CDR3 comprises 15 residues. Trimming removed 7 bases at V and 2 bases at J, with 17 bases between. The CDR3 loop reads CASTSMTGANTEAFF. CDR3 coding DNA: TGTGCCAGCACCTCAATGACCGGAGCAAACACTGAAGCTTTCTTT.

The chain links TRBV6-6 to TRBJ2-7; D might be TRBD1 (6 bases). CDR1 MNHNY and CDR2 SVGAGI come from the germline V gene (reference sequence). Trimming took off 6 bases at V and 3 bases at J, with 18 bases between the two ends. The CDR3 has 15 residues. CDR3 sequence reads: CASRPSGQEFYEQYF. In DNA, the CDR3 is TGTGCCAGCAGGCCGTCGGGACAAGAGTTCTACGAGCAGTACTTC.

This chain uses TRBV14 with TRBJ2-5; no firm D call. V dropped 5 bases and J dropped 0 bases, with 7 bases sitting between them. CDR1 and CDR2 (germline): SGHDN, FVKESK. The CDR3 totals 13 residues. Written as DNA, the CDR3 is TGTGCCAGCAGCGACTTGTACCAAGAGACCCAGTACTTC. Translating gives CASSDLYQETQYF.

CDR3 DNA: TGCAGCGTTGATCCCGGGAAGGAGACCCAGTACTTC. This sequence encodes CSVDPGKETQYF. This chain joins TRBV29-1 and TRBJ2-5, with a weak D call TRBD2 (5 bases). Germline V gives CDR1 SQVTM, CDR2 ANQGSEA. Deletions cut 3 bases from V and 5 bases from J, with 10 bases between. The CDR3 runs 12 residues.

This chain uses TRBV29-1 with TRBJ1-5, with 7 bases identical to TRBD1. The germline CDR1 and CDR2 sequences are SQVTM and ANQGSEA. After removal of 6 bases from V and 5 bases from J, the junction contained 4 bases not matched to a gene. The CDR3 extends over 12 amino acids. The CDR3 reads CSVRQGDQPQHF. The CDR3 nucleotides are TGCAGCGTGCGACAGGGCGATCAGCCCCAGCATTTT.

The CDR3 is CASSSGAGGPGDEQFF. In DNA form, the CDR3 reads TGTGCCAGCAGCTCAGGGGCGGGAGGGCCAGGGGATGAGCAGTTCTTC. This chain links TRBV7-9 with TRBJ2-1; 9 bases align to TRBD2. Germline V gene lookup returns CDR1 SEHNR and CDR2 FQNEAQ (reference sequence). V lost 4 bases and J lost 8; bases outside the gene matches: 12. CDR3 size: 16 residues.

V and J are TRBV18 and TRBJ1-3; 9 bases align to TRBD1. CDR3 length: 15 amino acids. V lost 3 bases, J lost 2 bases, and 2 bases stayed unmatched. CDR1 and CDR2 (germline): KGHSH, LQKENI. The CDR3 nucleotides read TGTGCCAGCTCACCTAGGGACAGGGCTGGAAACACCATATATTTT. Its protein product is CASSPRDRAGNTIYF.